This record concerns one TCR beta chain sequence. The antigen is not known. The data stem from a study of OX40 agonist ivuxolimab in advanced cancers. The overall study: Of mixed ages from about 20 to 85 and averaging 60 years, the group was approximately 80% male.

Study outcomes and limitations: There was clonal expansion of CD4+ and CD8+ blood T cells by week 6 at 0.1 to 3.0 mg/kg.

Sequencing was performed with immunoSEQ multiplex PCR; in TCRdb, only in-frame clones are kept and a portion is missing. The repertoire holds 68,000 or so clones, with 91% as singletons. The clonotype comes from an adult with an advanced solid tumor such as melanoma, head and neck, liver or kidney cancer. The source was CD4+ or CD8+ T cells sorted from blood, collected in a trial of the OX40 agonist ivuxolimab.

CDR3 DNA: TGTGCCAGCAGCTTAGAGCGGGGAAGGGAGACCCAGTACTTC. It codes for CASSLERGRETQYF. This chain joins TRBV7-6 and TRBJ2-5; 7 bases map to TRBD2. Per germline, CDR1 SGHVS and CDR2 FNYEAQ. The CDR3 covers 14 residues. V shed 1 base and J 5 bases; nucleotides not matched to a gene: 4. The full variable domain, its missing parts supplied by reference TRBV7-6 and TRBJ2-5, is GAGVSQSPRYKVTKRGQDVALRCDPISGHVSLYWYRQALGQGPEFLTYFNYEAQQDKSGLPNDRFSAERPEGSISTLTIQRTEQRDSAMYRCASSLERGRETQYFGPGTRLLVL.